The 24 T cell receptor beta chains below all came from one sample that was sequenced in a study of blood T cell repertoires in COVID-19. The data were produced by immunoSEQ multiplex PCR, yet TCRdb's version contains in-frame clones alone and is incomplete. This sample carries about 290,000 clones, just under 85% of them seen once, and the ten largest clones take 4.1%. The sequencing input was peripheral blood. The receptor set was obtained from a woman aged 50 to 60 with active or convalescent COVID-19.

The chain uses TRBV19 and TRBJ1-1; tentative D call: TRBD1 (6 bases). The CDR3 runs to 15 residues. Trimming removed 2 bases at V and 6 bases at J, with 16 bases between. Per the germline V gene, CDR1 is LNHDA and CDR2 is SQIVND (reference sequence). In nucleotides, the CDR3 is TGTGCCAGTAGTATACAGGGGACAAGGTCTTCTGAAGCTTTCTTT. Encoded protein: CASSIQGTRSSEAFF.

The rearrangement links TRBV28 to TRBJ2-1; 8 positions match TRBD1. V trimming: 6 bases; J trimming: 7 bases; junction bases outside the gene matches: 14. The V gene's germline CDR1 is MDHEN and CDR2 SYDVKM. The CDR3 is 16 amino acids. The CDR3 DNA sequence: TGTGCCAGCAGCCCGACAGGGGTTGCCCTATGGAATGAGCAGTTCTTC. Residues: CASSPTGVALWNEQFF.

J is TRBJ2-3 and V is TRBV14, with D unresolved. This CDR3 has 14 amino acids. V gave up 1 base and J gave up 6 bases, with 11 bases separating them. Germline V gives CDR1 SGHDN, CDR2 FVKESK. The chain's CDR3 is CASSQASPGDTQYF. CDR3 bases: TGTGCCAGCAGCCAAGCCAGTCCCGGGGATACGCAGTATTTT.

The chain is built from TRBV13 and TRBJ1-3; TRBD1 might be the D (5 bases). Trimming pared 4 bases from V and 0 bases from J, leaving 16 bases between. The CDR3 is 17 amino acids. Germline loops: CDR1 PRHDT, CDR2 FYEKMQ (reference sequence). DNA of the CDR3: TGTGCCAGCAGCTCCGGCCGGGAGGGGATCTCTGGAAACACCATATATTTT. Translation: CASSSGREGISGNTIYF.

V and J are TRBV29-1 and TRBJ2-3, with TRBD2 identical over 8 bases. Germline V lookup: CDR1 SQVTM, CDR2 ANQGSEA. J was trimmed by 1 base and V by 6 bases; bases with no gene match: 3. The CDR3 sequence is 13 residues long. This CDR3 is CSVGSGGTDTQYF. The CDR3 bases are TGCAGCGTAGGTAGCGGGGGCACAGATACGCAGTATTTT.

The rearrangement joins TRBV4-1 to TRBJ2-7; 9 positions match TRBD2. CDR1 and CDR2 from the germline V gene are MGHRA and YSYEKL. The CDR3 is 15 residues long. Trimming at V came to 2 bases and at J to 4 bases, leaving 6 bases not matched to a gene. The CDR3 spells CASSQSPTSGYEQYF. The CDR3 DNA follows: TGCGCCAGCAGCCAATCCCCCACTAGCGGGTACGAGCAGTACTTC.

The chain combines TRBV21-1 with TRBJ2-1; TRBD2, the D gene given by the table, was not confirmed from the DNA. TRBV21-1 counts as a pseudogene. This CDR3 is built from 19 residues. The CDR3 here is CASSKEEGPSLPFYNEQFF. CDR3 coding DNA: TGTGCCAGCAGCAAAGAAGAGGGTCCCTCATTGCCTTTCTACAATGAGCAGTTCTTC.

This sequence joins TRBV4-1 and TRBJ2-7; possibly TRBD1 for D (5 bases). CDR1 is MGHRA, CDR2 YSYEKL, per germline. The CDR3 length is 18 residues. With 4 bases removed from V and 2 bases from J, the gap between germline ends came to 24 bases. CDR3: CASSPGVLRPGIPYEQYF. The CDR3 DNA reads TGCGCCAGCAGCCCAGGTGTCCTTCGTCCAGGGATTCCCTACGAGCAGTACTTC.

This clone has just a few counts. This chain links TRBV2 with TRBJ1-5; D is perhaps TRBD1 (5 bases). The CDR3 spans 14 residues. Germline lookup yields CDR1 SNHLY and CDR2 FYNNEI. Trimming took 4 bases from V and 7 from J, leaving 14 bases between them. The CDR3 DNA follows: TGTGCCAGCAGTGGGGGTTCGGGGGACCAGCCCCAGCATTTT. This gives the protein CASSGGSGDQPQHF.

CDR3 DNA: TGCGCCAGCAGCCTCGCCCCAGGGGGCTTGGAGACCCAGTACTTC. Translated: CASSLAPGGLETQYF. The chain carries TRBV5-1 and TRBJ2-5; 8 bases are shared with TRBD1. J lost 5 bases, V lost 4 bases, and 10 bases had no gene match. Per germline, CDR1 SGHRS and CDR2 YFSETQ. This CDR3 is 15 amino acids long.

The chain's CDR3 is CASSGARVKRQTYNEQFF. For the CDR3, the DNA is TGTGCCAGCAGCGGGGCCCGGGTGAAGCGGCAAACATACAATGAGCAGTTCTTC. The chain has TRBV9 and TRBJ2-1, with TRBD2 as a possible D gene (5 bases). Between the trimmed V and J ends, which lost 3 bases and 4 bases, there was a span of 23 bases. Germline loops: CDR1 SGDLS, CDR2 YYNGEE. The CDR3 sequence is 18 residues long.

The gene calls are TRBV5-1 and TRBJ2-7, with D hard to call. This CDR3 is built from 13 residues. V shed 0 bases and J shed 5 bases, with 9 bases lying between them. Germline lookup yields CDR1 SGHRS and CDR2 YFSETQ. The CDR3 region has the DNA TGCGCCAGCAGCTTGGCAAGCTTGCACGAGCAGTACTTC. This gives the protein CASSLASLHEQYF.

The chain joins TRBV7-2 to TRBJ1-6, with a possible D match to TRBD1 (5 bases). Germline V gene data show CDR1 as SGHTA and CDR2 as FQGNSA. V was trimmed by 5 bases and J by 7 bases, leaving 12 bases between them. The length of the CDR3 is 14 residues. The CDR3 is CASSDTGGNSPLHF. The DNA for the CDR3 is TGTGCCAGCAGCGATACCGGGGGGAATTCACCCCTCCACTTT. The whole variable domain, filled in from reference TRBV7-2 and TRBJ1-6, reads GAGVSQSPSNKVTEKGKDVELRCDPISGHTALYWYRQSLGQGLEFLIYFQGNSAPDKSGLPSDRFSAERTGGSVSTLTIQRTQQEDSAVYLCASSDTGGNSPLHFGNGTRLTVT.

The genes are TRBV27 and TRBJ1-2; TRBD1 matches 7 bases. The V segment lost 0 bases and the J segment 4 bases; nucleotides outside the gene matches: 11. CDR3 size: 17 residues. CDR1 is MNHEY, CDR2 SMNVEV, per germline (reference sequence). The CDR3 DNA reads TGTGCCAGCAGTTTATCGATGGACAGGCGGAGTTTCTATGGCTACACCTTC. Its translation: CASSLSMDRRSFYGYTF.

The chain couples TRBV6-1 to TRBJ1-4; D gene unclear. The CDR3 runs 14 residues. Germline V gives CDR1 MNHNS, CDR2 SASEGT. The V end lost 3 bases, the J end lost 8 bases, and 13 bases lay between the germline ends. CDR3 sequence: CASSDAGSQEKLFF. The CDR3 DNA is TGTGCCAGCAGTGACGCCGGGTCCCAGGAAAAACTGTTTTTT.

The J gene is TRBJ1-2, the V gene TRBV28, with 7 nucleotides matching TRBD1. The CDR3 totals 16 residues. Germline CDR1 MDHEN, CDR2 SYDVKM. The V and J ends lost 3 bases and 8 bases, in that order; junction bases with no gene match: 15. As DNA, the CDR3 is TGTGCCAGCAGTTTCGATTCAGGGGGGCAAGCGAAAGGCTACACCTTC. Its translation is CASSFDSGGQAKGYTF.

J is TRBJ2-7 and V is TRBV19; 10 positions agree with TRBD2. This CDR3 has 15 residues. Germline lookup yields CDR1 LNHDA and CDR2 SQIVND (reference sequence). V was clipped by 8 bases and J by 6 bases; unmatched bases: 13. The CDR3 loop reads CASSTGAGGPGEQYF. CDR3 DNA: TGTGCCAGTTCCACGGGAGCGGGAGGGCCGGGCGAGCAGTACTTC. The complete variable domain, with remaining parts taken from reference TRBV19 and TRBJ2-7, reads DGGITQSPKYLFRKEGQNVTLSCEQNLNHDAMYWYRQDPGQGLRLIYYSQIVNDFQKGDIAEGYSVSREKKESFPLTVTSAQKNPTAFYLCASSTGAGGPGEQYFGPGTRLTVT.

This chain connects TRBV21-1 to TRBJ2-1; the DNA was not used to check the table's D call, TRBD2. TRBV21-1 is a listed pseudogene. This CDR3 spans 13 amino acids. CDR3 in amino acids: CASSKEPRFEQFF. CDR3 nucleotide sequence: TGTGCCAGCAGCAAAGAACCACGGTTTGAGCAGTTCTTC.

The chain uses TRBV28 and TRBJ1-1; the D gene is possibly TRBD1 (5 bases). CDR3 length equals 14 residues. With 5 bases removed from V and 2 bases from J, the gap between germline ends came to 12 bases. Germline V CDR1 and CDR2: MDHEN, SYDVKM. The CDR3 region has the DNA TGTGCCAGCAGTGGGTGGGGACTCAACACTGAAGCTTTCTTT. This gives the protein CASSGWGLNTEAFF.

The chain joins TRBV6-6 to TRBJ1-6, with D perhaps TRBD1 (5 bases). The germline gives CDR1 MNHNY, CDR2 SVGAGI (reference sequence). Trimming stripped 7 bases from V and 7 bases from J, with 17 bases between. The CDR3 contains 15 residues. The CDR3 spells CASTLSETANSPLHF. The CDR3 DNA is TGTGCCAGCACCCTGTCTGAGACAGCAAATTCACCCCTCCACTTT.

This chain joins TRBV18 and TRBJ2-1; 13 nucleotides agree with TRBD2. The J segment lost 7 bases and the V segment lost 2 bases, leaving 5 bases of the junction unmatched. CDR1 is KGHSH and CDR2 is LQKENI in the germline V gene. This CDR3 spans 16 amino acids. The CDR3: CASSPGRTSGSNEQFF. The CDR3 nucleotides are TGTGCCAGCTCACCAGGGAGGACTAGCGGGAGTAATGAGCAGTTCTTC.

This chain connects TRBV30 to TRBJ2-1; no clear D gene. This CDR3 comprises 15 residues. Deletions cut 2 bases from V and 0 bases from J, with 11 bases between. Germline CDR1 GTSNPN, CDR2 SVGIG (reference sequence). The CDR3 loop reads CAWSFWLSSYNEQFF. In DNA, the CDR3 is TGTGCCTGGAGTTTCTGGCTCAGCTCCTACAATGAGCAGTTCTTC.

The J gene is TRBJ2-1, the V gene TRBV21-1; the DNA was not used to check the table's D call, TRBD1. TRBV21-1 is described as a pseudogene. This CDR3 is built from 21 residues. The CDR3 region has the DNA TGTGCCAGCAGCAAAGGCCCAGCCATCACCGGGACAGGGGTTGTCGGGAATGAGCAGTTCTTC. It encodes CASSKGPAITGTGVVGNEQFF.

The chain combines TRBV5-1 with TRBJ1-2; D gene ambiguous. Germline V lookup: CDR1 SGHRS, CDR2 YFSETQ. The V end was cut by 4 bases, the J end by 7 bases, with 11 bases between. CDR3 length: 12 residues. In DNA, the CDR3 is TGCGCCAGCAGCGAGCCAGAGGGTGGCTACACCTTC. It yields the protein CASSEPEGGYTF.